The 23 T cell receptor beta chains below come from one sample, sequenced in a study of cytomegalovirus exposure and HLA in healthy donors. PCR employed 60 Vbeta and 13 Jbeta primers. TCRdb keeps only in-frame clones here, not all; method: immunoSEQ multiplex PCR. The sample yields some 170,000 clones, over 75% seen once. The sequenced material came from PBMCs. Receptors originate from a man aged 35 to 55 in good health and CMV-seropositive.

The chain carries TRBV2 and TRBJ2-5, with D unclear. Trimming removed 5 bases at V and 4 bases at J, with 8 bases between. This CDR3 comprises 12 residues. Germline loops: CDR1 SNHLY, CDR2 FYNNEI. The CDR3 nucleotides read TGTGCCAGCAGTCTAGGTACAGAGACCCAGTACTTC. Its protein is CASSLGTETQYF.

The V call is TRBV6-5, the J call TRBJ2-1; 8 positions agree with TRBD2. The CDR3 totals 14 residues. Per germline, CDR1 MNHEY and CDR2 SVGAGI. V was pared by 6 bases and J by 4 bases, with 5 bases of the junction left unmatched. CDR3 nucleotide sequence: TGTGCCAGCAGCCCCGGGGGGGAATACAATGAGCAGTTCTTC. Translation: CASSPGGEYNEQFF.

This chain connects TRBV5-4 to TRBJ2-7; TRBD2 agrees at 12 bases. This CDR3 has 16 amino acids. V lost 5 bases and J lost 5; bases outside the gene matches: 11. Germline lookup yields CDR1 SGHNT and CDR2 YYREEE (reference sequence). CDR3 nucleotide sequence: TGTGCCAGCAGTTCTCGGACTAGCGGGAACCCCCACGAGCAGTACTTC. Amino acids: CASSSRTSGNPHEQYF.

The chain is built from TRBV5-1 and TRBJ2-7; D is possibly TRBD2 (7 bases). Germline CDR1 reads SGHRS; CDR2 reads YFSETQ. The V and J ends lost 3 bases and 0 bases respectively, with 19 bases between them. The CDR3 has 17 amino acids. CDR3 residues: CASSWGGGSASSYEQYF. CDR3 nucleotides: TGCGCCAGCAGCTGGGGGGGCGGCAGCGCCAGCTCCTACGAGCAGTACTTC.

This clone was counted between two and nine times. For the CDR3, the DNA is TGCGCCAGCAGCTTGGGAAGGAGGACAGGAGGGGCCTGGGGCTACACCTTC. It translates to CASSLGRRTGGAWGYTF. The gene calls are TRBV5-1 and TRBJ1-2; 7 bases match TRBD1. V was pared by 0 bases and J by 8 bases, with 16 bases of the junction left unmatched. The V gene's germline CDR1 is SGHRS and CDR2 YFSETQ. The CDR3 totals 17 residues.

The rearrangement uses TRBV5-6 and TRBJ1-2; a possible D gene is TRBD1 (5 bases). V was shortened by 2 bases and J by 7 bases, with 9 bases between the two germline ends. Germline V gene data show CDR1 as SGHDT and CDR2 as YYEEEE. The length of the CDR3 is 12 residues. The CDR3 here is CASSFYGGGYTF. CDR3 in DNA: TGTGCCAGCAGCTTTTACGGGGGTGGCTACACCTTC.

V gene TRBV30 combines with J gene TRBJ1-5, with TRBD1 matching over 7 bases. The length of the CDR3 is 14 residues. CDR1 and CDR2 (germline): GTSNPN, SVGIG (reference sequence). J was trimmed by 2 bases and V by 5 bases; bases with no gene match: 6. In nucleotides, the CDR3 is TGTGCCTGGGGATTCCAGGGGGGCAATCAGCCCCAGCATTTT. It codes for CAWGFQGGNQPQHF. Filled out from reference TRBV30 and TRBJ1-5, the complete variable domain reads SQTIHQWPATLVQPVGSPLSLECTVEGTSNPNLYWYRQAAGRGLQLLFYSVGIGQISSEVPQNLSASRPQDRQFILSSKKLLLSDSGFYLCAWGFQGGNQPQHFGDGTRLSIL.

This clone turned up a few times. This chain joins TRBV2 and TRBJ2-5, with D possibly being TRBD2 (6 bases). The CDR3 has 12 residues. V lost 8 bases and J lost 5, with 12 bases in between. Germline loops: CDR1 SNHLY, CDR2 FYNNEI. The DNA for the CDR3 is TGTGCCAGCGGAGGGGCATCGGAGACCCAGTACTTC. Its translation: CASGGASETQYF.

The V and J genes are TRBV2 and TRBJ2-4, with D maybe TRBD2 (6 bases). CDR3 length equals 13 residues. V lost 5 bases, J lost 12 bases, and 17 bases lay in between. Germline CDR1 SNHLY, CDR2 FYNNEI. The CDR3 sequence: CASSWGEFDSQYF. DNA for the CDR3: TGTGCCAGCAGTTGGGGGGAATTTGACAGTCAGTACTTC.

The chain carries TRBV6-1 and TRBJ1-4; no clear D. The CDR3 covers 15 residues. The ends were cut back, 8 bases at V and 1 base at J, with 14 bases in the middle. CDR1 MNHNS and CDR2 SASEGT come from the germline V gene. The CDR3 bases are TGTGCCAGCTGCCTCCAGCGAGTAACTAATGAAAAACTGTTTTTT. It yields the protein CASCLQRVTNEKLFF.

This clone showed up just once. The chain carries TRBV27 and TRBJ2-7, with D perhaps matching TRBD2 (6 bases). Per germline, CDR1 MNHEY and CDR2 SMNVEV (reference sequence). Between the trimmed V and J ends, which lost 2 bases and 3 bases, there was a span of 11 bases. CDR3 length: 14 amino acids. CDR3 sequence reads: CASSLAGTSYEQYF. The DNA of the CDR3 is TGTGCCAGCAGTTTAGCGGGGACCAGCTACGAGCAGTACTTC.

This clone has more than one count but fewer than ten. The CDR3 sequence is CASKGRRGRSDTQYF. DNA for the CDR3: TGCGCCAGCAAGGGGCGGAGGGGAAGGTCAGATACGCAGTATTTT. This chain links TRBV5-1 with TRBJ2-3; TRBD2 might be the D (6 bases). V was trimmed by 6 bases and J by 4 bases, leaving 18 bases between them. The CDR3 sequence is 15 residues long. Per the germline V gene, CDR1 is SGHRS and CDR2 is YFSETQ. The whole variable domain, remainder taken from reference TRBV5-1 and TRBJ2-3, is KAGVTQTPRYLIKTRGQQVTLSCSPISGHRSVSWYQQTPGQGLQFLFEYFSETQRNKGNFPGRFSGRQFSNSRSEMNVSTLELGDSALYLCASKGRRGRSDTQYFGPGTRLTVL.

The CDR3 sequence is CSVRTSGSDNEQFF. DNA of the CDR3: TGCAGCGTTAGGACTAGCGGATCAGACAATGAGCAGTTCTTC. This sequence joins TRBV29-1 and TRBJ2-1; 10 positions match TRBD2. Germline loops: CDR1 SQVTM, CDR2 ANQGSEA. With V trimmed by 5 bases and J by 5 bases, 6 bases remained unmatched. The CDR3 runs to 14 residues.

This chain connects TRBV28 to TRBJ1-4; D is unclear. The germline V gene has CDR1 MDHEN and CDR2 SYDVKM. The ends were cut back, 8 bases at V and 8 bases at J, with 6 bases in the middle. The CDR3 totals 10 residues. The DNA of the CDR3 is TGTGCCAGCGGAGAAGAAAAACTGTTTTTT. Protein product: CASGEEKLFF. Drawing the rest from reference TRBV28 and TRBJ1-4, the complete variable domain is DVKVTQSSRYLVKRTGEKVFLECVQDMDHENMFWYRQDPGLGLRLIYFSYDVKMKEKGDIPEGYSVSREKKERFSLILESASTNQTSMYLCASGEEKLFFGSGTQLSVL.

The CDR3 DNA reads TGTGCCAGCAGCGTAGGGGGCCAAAACTACGAGCAGTACTTC. Amino acid sequence: CASSVGGQNYEQYF. The genes are TRBV9 and TRBJ2-7, with D perhaps matching TRBD1 (5 bases). This CDR3 contains 14 residues. Trimming pared 0 bases from V and 3 bases from J, leaving 10 bases between. The V gene's germline CDR1 is SGDLS and CDR2 YYNGEE.

The chain links TRBV5-6 to TRBJ1-1, with D uncertain. The germline V and J ends were trimmed by 4 bases and 2 bases, with 15 bases remaining between them. This CDR3 spans 15 amino acids. Germline-derived CDR1 and CDR2 are SGHDT and YYEEEE. Here the CDR3 reads CASSGRVLGNTEAFF. Here the CDR3 DNA reads TGTGCCAGCAGCGGGCGGGTCCTCGGAAACACTGAAGCTTTCTTT.

This clone was recorded a few times. The gene calls are TRBV28 and TRBJ1-3; D call uncertain. The CDR3 loop spans 16 amino acids. Trimming pared 5 bases from V and 0 bases from J, leaving 14 bases between. Germline V gene data show CDR1 as MDHEN and CDR2 as SYDVKM. The CDR3 region is CASSILEALSGNTIYF. In DNA, the CDR3 is TGTGCCAGCAGTATCCTTGAAGCCCTCTCTGGAAACACCATATATTTT.

About this clone: An end of the junction does not agree with germline; a read error may underlie this. This chain links TRBV27 with TRBJ1-1, with a tentative D call TRBD1 (6 bases). From germline, CDR1 is MNHEY and CDR2 SMNVEV (reference sequence). This CDR3 comprises 16 residues. The CDR3 protein is CASRLGGGGPNAEAFF. The CDR3 nucleotides read TGTGCCAGCAGGCTAGGAGGGGGGGGTCCGAACGCTGAAGCTTTCTTT.

The V gene is TRBV7-2, the J gene TRBJ2-7; D is uncertain. The CDR3 runs to 15 residues. Germline V gene sequence: CDR1 SGHTA, CDR2 FQGNSA. V was pared by 1 base and J by 0 bases, with 10 bases between. The CDR3 DNA sequence: TGTGCCAGCAGCTTAGGGGCCTCCTCCTCCTACGAGCAGTACTTC. It is translated as CASSLGASSSYEQYF.

The chain has TRBV7-7 and TRBJ2-5; 8 bases match TRBD1. V was pared by 5 bases and J by 1 base, with 6 bases of the junction left unmatched. The V gene's germline CDR1 is SSHAT and CDR2 FNYEAQ (reference sequence). The CDR3 runs to 15 residues. CDR3 sequence reads: CASSPGTGPQETQYF. DNA of the CDR3: TGTGCCAGCAGCCCCGGGACAGGCCCCCAAGAGACCCAGTACTTC. The full variable domain, completed using reference TRBV7-7 and TRBJ2-5, is GAGVSQSPRYKVTKRGQDVTLRCDPISSHATLYWYQQALGQGPEFLTYFNYEAQPDKSGLPSDRFSAERPEGSISTLTIQRTEQRDSAMYRCASSPGTGPQETQYFGPGTRLLVL.

This chain connects TRBV5-8 to TRBJ2-5; TRBD2 matches 7 bases. The V gene end was trimmed by 4 bases and the J gene end by 5 bases; junction bases not matched to a gene: 20. Germline V lookup: CDR1 SGHTS, CDR2 YDEGEE. The CDR3 loop spans 18 amino acids. CDR3 coding DNA: TGTGCCAGCAGCGGGGGGGAAGGGCATGCTCCCTTCGGGGAGACCCAGTACTTC. It is translated as CASSGGEGHAPFGETQYF.

This clone was counted a single time. The J gene is TRBJ1-5, the V gene TRBV7-8; D remains ambiguous. Trimming took off 5 bases at V and 4 bases at J, with 9 bases between the two ends. The length of the CDR3 is 13 residues. The germline V gene has CDR1 SGHVS and CDR2 FQNEAQ. CDR3 coding DNA: TGTGCCAGCAGCCTTGACGGGAATCAGCCCCAGCATTTT. Translation gives CASSLDGNQPQHF.

The chain employs TRBV29-1 and TRBJ2-3; D may be TRBD2 (7 bases). Germline V lookup: CDR1 SQVTM, CDR2 ANQGSEA. The CDR3 consists of 14 residues. Trimming pared 4 bases from V and 0 bases from J, leaving 11 bases between. The CDR3 DNA follows: TGCAGCGTTGGAGCGGGACACAGCACAGATACGCAGTATTTT. This translates into CSVGAGHSTDTQYF.